This T cell receptor (beta chain) was recorded in a study of neoadjuvant anti-PD-1 for oral cavity cancer. This table comes from immunoSEQ multiplex PCR, and its TCRdb copy is limited to in-frame clones, with some not included. The sample carries tens of thousands of clones, roughly 80% recorded once. A note on this clone: Its specificity is not known.

The CDR3 sequence is 13 residues long. Per the germline V gene, CDR1 is WSHSY and CDR2 is SAAADI. V dropped 6 bases and J dropped 2 bases, with 10 bases sitting between them. The study, taken as a whole, reports: PBMC Gini-index clonality exceeded responders' in non-responders post-nivolumab.

The V gene is TRBV10-2, the J gene TRBJ1-1, with D possibly matching TRBD1 (5 bases). Sequences were derived from PBMCs, sampled before nivolumab (anti-PD-1) treatment. This TCR was sampled from a person between 35 and 79 years old with oral cavity squamous cell carcinoma. CDR3: CASRRGDNTEAFF. Here the CDR3 DNA reads TGCGCCAGCAGAAGGGGAGACAACACTGAAGCTTTCTTT.